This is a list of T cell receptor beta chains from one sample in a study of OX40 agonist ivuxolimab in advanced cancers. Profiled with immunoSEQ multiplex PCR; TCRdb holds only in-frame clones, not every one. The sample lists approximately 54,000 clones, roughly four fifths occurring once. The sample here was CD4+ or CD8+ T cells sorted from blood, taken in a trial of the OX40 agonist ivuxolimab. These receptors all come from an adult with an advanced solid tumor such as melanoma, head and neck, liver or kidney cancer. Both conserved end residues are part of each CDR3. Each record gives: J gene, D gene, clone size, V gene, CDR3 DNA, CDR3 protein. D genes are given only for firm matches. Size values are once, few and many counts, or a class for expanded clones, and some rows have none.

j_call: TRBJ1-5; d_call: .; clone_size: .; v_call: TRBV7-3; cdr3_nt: TGTGCCAGCAGCTTAGAGAGGGGACTCAATCAGCCCCAGCATTTT; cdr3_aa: CASSLERGLNQPQHF
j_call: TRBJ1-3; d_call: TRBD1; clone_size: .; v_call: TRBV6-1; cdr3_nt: TGTGCCAGCAGTCCACAGGGGGCGAAGGGAAACACCATATATTTT; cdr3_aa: CASSPQGAKGNTIYF
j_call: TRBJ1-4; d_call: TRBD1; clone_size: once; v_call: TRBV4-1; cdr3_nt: TGCGCCAGCAGCCTTACCAGGACAGGGGTAGACGGAAAACTGTTTTTT; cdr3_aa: CASSLTRTGVDGKLFF
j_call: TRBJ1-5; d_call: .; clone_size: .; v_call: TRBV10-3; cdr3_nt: TGTGCCATCAGTGACTCCGGGGGGAGCAATCAGCCCCAGCATTTT; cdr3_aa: CAISDSGGSNQPQHF
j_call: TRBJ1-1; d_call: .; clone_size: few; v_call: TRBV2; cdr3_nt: TGTGCCAGCGCTGCGGTGAGAGTCATGAACACTGAAGCTTTCTTT; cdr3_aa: CASAAVRVMNTEAFF
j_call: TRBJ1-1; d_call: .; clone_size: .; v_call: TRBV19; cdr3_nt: TGTGCCAGTAGTATTATGGCTAGGGCGCTCACTGAAGCTTTCTTT; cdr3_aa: CASSIMARALTEAFF
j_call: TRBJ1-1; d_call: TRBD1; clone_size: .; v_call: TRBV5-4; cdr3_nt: TGTGCCAGCAGCTTGACCCGACAGGGTATAATCGGCTTGAACACTGAAGCTTTCTTT; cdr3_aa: CASSLTRQGIIGLNTEAFF
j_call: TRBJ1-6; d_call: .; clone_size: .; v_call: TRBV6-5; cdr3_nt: TGTGCCAGCAGTTACAAAGGCTCCTATAATTCACCCCTCCACTTT; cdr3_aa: CASSYKGSYNSPLHF
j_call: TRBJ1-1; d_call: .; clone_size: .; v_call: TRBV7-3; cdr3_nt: TGTGCCAGCAGCTTAGGTGGGGGCGTGTACACTGAAGCTTTCTTT; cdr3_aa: CASSLGGGVYTEAFF
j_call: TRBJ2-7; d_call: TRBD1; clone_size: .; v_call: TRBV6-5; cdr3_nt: TGTGCCAGCAGCGAGGGACAGGGGGTTCGTGAGCAGTACTTC; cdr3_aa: CASSEGQGVREQYF
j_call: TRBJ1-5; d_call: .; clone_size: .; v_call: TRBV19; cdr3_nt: TGTGCCAGTAAGAACGCAGCCCAGGACCAGCCCCAGCATTTT; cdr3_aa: CASKNAAQDQPQHF
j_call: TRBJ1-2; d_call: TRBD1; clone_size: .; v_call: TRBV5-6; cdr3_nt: TGTGCCAGCAGCTCGACAGGGGTGGGCTATGGCTACACCTTC; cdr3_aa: CASSSTGVGYGYTF
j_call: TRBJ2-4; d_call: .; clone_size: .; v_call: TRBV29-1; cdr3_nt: TGCAGCGTTGTATGGGTAGCCAAAAACATTCAGTACTTC; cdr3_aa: CSVVWVAKNIQYF
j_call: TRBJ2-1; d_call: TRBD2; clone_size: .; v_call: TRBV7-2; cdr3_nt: TGTGCCAGCAGCTTAGTAGCCGGCACTAGCGGGGGCTCCTACAATGAGCAGTTCTTC; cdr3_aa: CASSLVAGTSGGSYNEQFF
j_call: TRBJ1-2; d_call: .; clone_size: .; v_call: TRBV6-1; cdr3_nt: TGTGCCAGCAGTGAAACTGGAACAGGGATATATGGCTACACCTTC; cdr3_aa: CASSETGTGIYGYTF
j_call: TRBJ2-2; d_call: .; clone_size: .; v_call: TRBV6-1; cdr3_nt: TGTGCCAGCAGGGCGGCGGGGAACACCGGAGAGCTGTTTTTT; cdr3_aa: CASRAAGNTGELFF
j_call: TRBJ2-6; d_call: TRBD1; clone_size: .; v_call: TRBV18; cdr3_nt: TGTGCCAGCTCTAAACAGGGGGCCGGGGCCAACGTCCTGACTTTC; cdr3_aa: CASSKQGAGANVLTF
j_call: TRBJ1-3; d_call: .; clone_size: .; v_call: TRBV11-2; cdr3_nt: TGTGCCAGCAGTCGAGACCGGGACACCATATATTTT; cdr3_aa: CASSRDRDTIYF
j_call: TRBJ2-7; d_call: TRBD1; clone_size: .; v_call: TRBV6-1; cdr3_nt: TGTGCCAGCAGTGGTTACAGGGGTAACGAGCAGTACTTC; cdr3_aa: CASSGYRGNEQYF
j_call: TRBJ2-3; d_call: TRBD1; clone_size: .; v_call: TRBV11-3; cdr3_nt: TGTGCCAGCAGCTTAGTTGGCAGGGGGAGCACAGATACGCAGTATTTT; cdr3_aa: CASSLVGRGSTDTQYF
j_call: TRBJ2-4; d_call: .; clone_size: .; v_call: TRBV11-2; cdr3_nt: TGTGCCAGCAGCTTAGGGTCCGGGGTACAGAGCATTCAGTACTTC; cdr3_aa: CASSLGSGVQSIQYF
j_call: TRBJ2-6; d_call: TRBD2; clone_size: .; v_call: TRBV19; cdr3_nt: TGTGCCAGTAGTCCGATAGCGGGGGGGCCCTCTGGGGCCAACGTCCTGACTTTC; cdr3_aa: CASSPIAGGPSGANVLTF
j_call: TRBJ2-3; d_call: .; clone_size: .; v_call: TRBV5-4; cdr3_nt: TGTGCCAGCAGCATGGGGGGTTTAAACCCAGATACGCAGTATTTT; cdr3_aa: CASSMGGLNPDTQYF
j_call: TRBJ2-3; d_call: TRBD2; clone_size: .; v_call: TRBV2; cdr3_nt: TGTGCCAGCAGTGACCTAGCGGGGGGGCGCACAGATACGCAGTATTTT; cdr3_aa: CASSDLAGGRTDTQYF
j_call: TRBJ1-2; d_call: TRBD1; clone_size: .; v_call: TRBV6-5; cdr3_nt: TGTGCCAGCAGTAAGACAGGGGATACTTCCTATGGCTACACCTTC; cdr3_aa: CASSKTGDTSYGYTF
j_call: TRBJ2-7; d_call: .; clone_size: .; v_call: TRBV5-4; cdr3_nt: TGTGCCAGCAGCTTGGTGGGGGGCTCCTACGAGCAGTACTTC; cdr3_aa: CASSLVGGSYEQYF
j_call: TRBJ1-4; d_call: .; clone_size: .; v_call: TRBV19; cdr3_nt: TGTGCCAGTACCATAGGAGTAGCTGAAAAACTGTTTTTT; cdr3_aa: CASTIGVAEKLFF
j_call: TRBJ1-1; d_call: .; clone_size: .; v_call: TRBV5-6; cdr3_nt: TGTGCCAGCAGCCCTTTTCTAGGGAACACTGAAGCTTTCTTT; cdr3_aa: CASSPFLGNTEAFF
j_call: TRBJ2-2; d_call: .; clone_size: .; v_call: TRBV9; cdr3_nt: TGTGCCAGCAGCGTACTGCCGGGAGAGGGCACCGGGGAGCTGTTTTTT; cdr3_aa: CASSVLPGEGTGELFF
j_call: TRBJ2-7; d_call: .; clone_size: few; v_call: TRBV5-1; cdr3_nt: TGCGCCAGCAGCCTGGGGCTGGACGAGCAGTACTTC; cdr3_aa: CASSLGLDEQYF
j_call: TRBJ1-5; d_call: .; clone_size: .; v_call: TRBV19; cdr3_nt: TGTGCCAGTAGTCAGGGTAAGAACGGCAATCAGCCCCAGCATTTT; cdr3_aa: CASSQGKNGNQPQHF
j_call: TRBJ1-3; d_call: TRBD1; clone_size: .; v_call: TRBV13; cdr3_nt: TGTGCCAGCAGCGGCACCGTGGGACAGGGGTCCTCCCACTCTGGAAACACCATATATTTT; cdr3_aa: CASSGTVGQGSSHSGNTIYF
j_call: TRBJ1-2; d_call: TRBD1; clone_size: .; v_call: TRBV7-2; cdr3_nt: TGTGCCAGCAGCAGAAACAGGGGGCCGGACTATGGCTACACCTTC; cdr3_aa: CASSRNRGPDYGYTF
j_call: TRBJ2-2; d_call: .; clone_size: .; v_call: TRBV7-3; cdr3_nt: TGTGCCAGCAGCATGACAGGACCCACCGGGGAGCTGTTTTTT; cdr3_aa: CASSMTGPTGELFF
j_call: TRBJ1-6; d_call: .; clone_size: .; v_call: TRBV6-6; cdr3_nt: TGTGCCAGCAGTTACTCGGAGGCGGGAAGTTCACCCCTCCACTTT; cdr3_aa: CASSYSEAGSSPLHF
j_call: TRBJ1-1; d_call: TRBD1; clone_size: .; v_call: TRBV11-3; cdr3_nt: TGTGCCAGCAGCTTGGGACAGGGGAACACTGAAGCTTTCTTT; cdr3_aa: CASSLGQGNTEAFF
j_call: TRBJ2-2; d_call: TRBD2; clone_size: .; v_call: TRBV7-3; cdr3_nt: TGTGCCAGCAGCGCACCTAGCGGGGGGATTGCCGGCACCGGGGAGCTGTTTTTT; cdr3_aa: CASSAPSGGIAGTGELFF
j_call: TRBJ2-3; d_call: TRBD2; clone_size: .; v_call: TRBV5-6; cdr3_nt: TGTGCCAGCAGCCACCCCTCTAGCGGGGGGGCGACAGATACGCAGTATTTT; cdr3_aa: CASSHPSSGGATDTQYF
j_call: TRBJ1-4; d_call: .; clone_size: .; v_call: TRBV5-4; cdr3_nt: TGTGCCAGCAGCGTGGACGGACAGCCCAGGCTGTTTTTT; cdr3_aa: CASSVDGQPRLFF
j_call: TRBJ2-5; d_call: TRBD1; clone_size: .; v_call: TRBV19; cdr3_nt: TGTGCCAGCGGGAAACAGACAGGGGACGAGACCCAGTACTTC; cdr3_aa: CASGKQTGDETQYF
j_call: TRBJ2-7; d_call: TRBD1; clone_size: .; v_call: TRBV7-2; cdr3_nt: TGTGCCAGCAGCTTGTCCGGGACAGGGAATTCCTACGAGCAGTACTTC; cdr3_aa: CASSLSGTGNSYEQYF
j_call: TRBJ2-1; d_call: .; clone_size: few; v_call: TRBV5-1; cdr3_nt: TGCGCCAGCAGCGCTGACTACAATGAGCAGTTCTTC; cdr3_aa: CASSADYNEQFF
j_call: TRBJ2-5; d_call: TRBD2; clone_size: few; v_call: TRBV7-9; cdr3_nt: TGTGCCAGCAGCCCTCTTCGGGGGGAAGAGACCCAGTACTTC; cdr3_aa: CASSPLRGEETQYF
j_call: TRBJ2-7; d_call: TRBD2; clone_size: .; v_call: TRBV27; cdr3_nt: TGTGCCAGCAGTTTTGGGCGGGGGGGCACCTACGAGCAGTACTTC; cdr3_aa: CASSFGRGGTYEQYF
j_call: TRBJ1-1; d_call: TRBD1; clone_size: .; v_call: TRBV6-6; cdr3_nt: TGTGCCAGCAGCGCCGGGACAGCGAACACTGAAGCTTTCTTT; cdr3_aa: CASSAGTANTEAFF
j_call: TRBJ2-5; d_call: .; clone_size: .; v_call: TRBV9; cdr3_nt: TGTGCCAGCAGCGTGGGGGGGCGGCAGGGACAAGAGACCCAGTACTTC; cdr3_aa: CASSVGGRQGQETQYF